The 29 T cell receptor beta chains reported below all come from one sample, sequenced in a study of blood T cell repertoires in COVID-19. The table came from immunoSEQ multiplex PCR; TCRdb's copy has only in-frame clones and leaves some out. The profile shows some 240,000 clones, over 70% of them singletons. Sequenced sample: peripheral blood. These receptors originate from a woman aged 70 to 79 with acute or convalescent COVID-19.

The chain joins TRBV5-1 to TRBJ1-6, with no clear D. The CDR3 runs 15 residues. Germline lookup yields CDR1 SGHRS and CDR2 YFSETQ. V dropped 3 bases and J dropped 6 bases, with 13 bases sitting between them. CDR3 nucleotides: TGCGCCAGCAGCTCCATCTCGGGATCTAATTCACCCCTCCACTTT. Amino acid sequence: CASSSISGSNSPLHF.

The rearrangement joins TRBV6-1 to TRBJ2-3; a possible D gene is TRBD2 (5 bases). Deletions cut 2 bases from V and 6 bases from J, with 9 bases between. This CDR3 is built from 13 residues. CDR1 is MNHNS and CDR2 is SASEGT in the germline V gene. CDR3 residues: CASSETRRDTQYF. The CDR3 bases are TGTGCCAGCAGTGAAACTAGACGGGATACGCAGTATTTT.

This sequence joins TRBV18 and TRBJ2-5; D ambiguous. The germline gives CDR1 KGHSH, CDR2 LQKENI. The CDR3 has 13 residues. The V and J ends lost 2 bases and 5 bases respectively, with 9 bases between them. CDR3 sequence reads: CASSPGAMETQYF. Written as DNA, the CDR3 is TGTGCCAGCTCACCAGGTGCGATGGAGACCCAGTACTTC.

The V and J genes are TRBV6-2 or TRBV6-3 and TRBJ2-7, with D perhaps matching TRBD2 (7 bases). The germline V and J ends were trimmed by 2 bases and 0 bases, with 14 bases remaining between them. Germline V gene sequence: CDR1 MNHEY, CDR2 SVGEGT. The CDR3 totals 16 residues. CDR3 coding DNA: TGTGCCAGCAGTTACGCTGGCGGGGGCGTCTCCTACGAGCAGTACTTC. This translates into CASSYAGGGVSYEQYF.

The CDR3 DNA reads TGTGCCAGCAGCCAACAAGCGGGGGGTTACAATGAGCAGTTCTTC. Its translation is CASSQQAGGYNEQFF. The rearrangement uses TRBV3-1 (or the pseudogene TRBV3-2) and TRBJ2-1, with 9 bases lining up with TRBD2. The V gene end was trimmed by 2 bases and the J gene end by 4 bases; junction bases not matched to a gene: 3. Germline assignment: CDR1 LGHDT and CDR2 YNNKEL (reference sequence). The length of the CDR3 is 15 residues.

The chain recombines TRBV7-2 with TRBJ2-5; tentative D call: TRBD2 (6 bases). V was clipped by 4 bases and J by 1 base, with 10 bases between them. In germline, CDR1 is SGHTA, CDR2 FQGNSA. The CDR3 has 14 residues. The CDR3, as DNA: TGTGCCAGCAGCTCTGGGGGGTTCCAAGAGACCCAGTACTTC. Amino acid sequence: CASSSGGFQETQYF. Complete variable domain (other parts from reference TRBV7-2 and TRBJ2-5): GAGVSQSPSNKVTEKGKDVELRCDPISGHTALYWYRQSLGQGLEFLIYFQGNSAPDKSGLPSDRFSAERTGGSVSTLTIQRTQQEDSAVYLCASSSGGFQETQYFGPGTRLLVL.

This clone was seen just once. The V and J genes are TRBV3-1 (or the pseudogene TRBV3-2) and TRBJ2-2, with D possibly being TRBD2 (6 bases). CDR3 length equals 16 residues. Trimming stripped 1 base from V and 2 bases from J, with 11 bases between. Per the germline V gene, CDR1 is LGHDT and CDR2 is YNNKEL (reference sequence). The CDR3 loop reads CASSQGTGTNTGELFF. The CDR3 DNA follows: TGTGCCAGCAGCCAAGGAACCGGGACTAACACCGGGGAGCTGTTTTTT.

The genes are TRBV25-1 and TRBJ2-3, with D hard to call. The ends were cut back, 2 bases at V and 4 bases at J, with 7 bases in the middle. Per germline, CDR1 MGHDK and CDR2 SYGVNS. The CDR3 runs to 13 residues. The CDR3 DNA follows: TGTGCCAGCAGTGAACTGAGAGCAGATACGCAGTATTTT. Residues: CASSELRADTQYF.

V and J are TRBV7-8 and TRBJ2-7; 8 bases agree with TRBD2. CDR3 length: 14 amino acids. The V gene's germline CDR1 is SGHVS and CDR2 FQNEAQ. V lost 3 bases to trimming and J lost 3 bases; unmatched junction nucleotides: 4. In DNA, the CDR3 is TGTGCCAGCAGCTTCGGTACTAGCGGCTACGAGCAGTACGTC. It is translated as CASSFGTSGYEQYV.

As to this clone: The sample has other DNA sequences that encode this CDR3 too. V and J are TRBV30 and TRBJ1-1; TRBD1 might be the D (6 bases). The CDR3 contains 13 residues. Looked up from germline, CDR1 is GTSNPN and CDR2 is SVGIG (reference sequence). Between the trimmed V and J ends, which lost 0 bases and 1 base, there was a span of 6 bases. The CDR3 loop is CAWSVQGNTEAFF. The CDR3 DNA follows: TGTGCCTGGAGTGTACAGGGGAACACTGAAGCTTTCTTT.

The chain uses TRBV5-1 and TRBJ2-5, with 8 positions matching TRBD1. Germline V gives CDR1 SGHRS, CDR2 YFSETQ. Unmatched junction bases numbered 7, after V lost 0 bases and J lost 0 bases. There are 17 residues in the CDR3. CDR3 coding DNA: TGCGCCAGCAGCTTGGCAGGGGGCGCAGGTTACCAAGAGACCCAGTACTTC. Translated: CASSLAGGAGYQETQYF. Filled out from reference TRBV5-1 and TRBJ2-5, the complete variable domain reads KAGVTQTPRYLIKTRGQQVTLSCSPISGHRSVSWYQQTPGQGLQFLFEYFSETQRNKGNFPGRFSGRQFSNSRSEMNVSTLELGDSALYLCASSLAGGAGYQETQYFGPGTRLLVL.

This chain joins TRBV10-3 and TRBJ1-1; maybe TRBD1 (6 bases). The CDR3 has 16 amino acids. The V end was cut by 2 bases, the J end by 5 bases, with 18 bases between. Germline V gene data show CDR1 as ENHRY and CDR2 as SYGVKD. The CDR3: CAISERGGAIGTEAFF. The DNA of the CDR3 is TGTGCCATCAGTGAGCGTGGGGGCGCGATAGGAACTGAAGCTTTCTTT.

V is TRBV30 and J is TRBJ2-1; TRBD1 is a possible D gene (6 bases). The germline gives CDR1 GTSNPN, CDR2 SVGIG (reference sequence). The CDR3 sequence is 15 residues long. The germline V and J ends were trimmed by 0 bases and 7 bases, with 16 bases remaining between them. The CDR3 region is CAWSVGQGIWNEQFF. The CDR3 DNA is TGTGCCTGGAGTGTAGGGCAGGGGATTTGGAATGAGCAGTTCTTC.

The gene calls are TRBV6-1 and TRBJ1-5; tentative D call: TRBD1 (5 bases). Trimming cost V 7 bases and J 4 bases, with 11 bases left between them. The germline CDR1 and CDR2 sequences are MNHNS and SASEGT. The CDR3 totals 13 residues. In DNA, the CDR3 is TGTGCCAGCAACCCGCAGGGAAATCAGCCCCAGCATTTT. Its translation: CASNPQGNQPQHF.

CDR3 region: CASSPGGGYYNSPLHF. The DNA for the CDR3 is TGTGCCAGCAGCCCCGGGGGAGGGTACTATAATTCACCCCTCCACTTT. This sequence joins TRBV7-2 and TRBJ1-6, with D maybe TRBD1 (5 bases). This CDR3 is built from 16 residues. From germline, CDR1 is SGHTA and CDR2 FQGNSA. V lost 5 bases and J 3 bases, leaving 14 bases between the germline ends.

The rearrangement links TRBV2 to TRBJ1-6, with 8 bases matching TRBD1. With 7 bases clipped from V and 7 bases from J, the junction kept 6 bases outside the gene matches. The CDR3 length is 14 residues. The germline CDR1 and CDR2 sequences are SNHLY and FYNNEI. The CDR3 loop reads CASTWTGSNSPLHF. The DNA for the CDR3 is TGTGCCAGCACTTGGACAGGGTCCAATTCACCCCTCCACTTT. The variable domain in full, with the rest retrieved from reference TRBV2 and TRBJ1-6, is EPEVTQTPSHQVTQMGQEVILRCVPISNHLYFYWYRQILGQKVEFLVSFYNNEISEKSEIFDDQFSVERPDGSNFTLKIRSTKLEDSAMYFCASTWTGSNSPLHFGNGTRLTVT.

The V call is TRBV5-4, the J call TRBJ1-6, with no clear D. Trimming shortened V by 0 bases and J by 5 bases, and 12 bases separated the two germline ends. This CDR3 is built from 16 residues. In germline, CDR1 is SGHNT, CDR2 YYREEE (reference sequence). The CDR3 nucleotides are TGTGCCAGCAGCTTGGCCCGAGGGCTCAATAATTCACCCCTCCACTTT. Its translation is CASSLARGLNNSPLHF.

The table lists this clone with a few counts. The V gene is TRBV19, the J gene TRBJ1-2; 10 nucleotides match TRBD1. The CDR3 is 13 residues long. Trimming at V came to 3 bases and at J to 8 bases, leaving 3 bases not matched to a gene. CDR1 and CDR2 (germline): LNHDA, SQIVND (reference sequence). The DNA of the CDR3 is TGTGCCAGTAGTATGAGGACAGGGGGAGGCTACACCTTC. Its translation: CASSMRTGGGYTF.

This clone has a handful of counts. The CDR3 here is CASSVVTGGQETQYF. The CDR3 DNA reads TGTGCCAGCAGCGTAGTAACGGGGGGGCAAGAGACCCAGTACTTC. The J gene is TRBJ2-5, the V gene TRBV9, with 8 nucleotides matching TRBD2. The V gene's germline CDR1 is SGDLS and CDR2 YYNGEE. The CDR3 totals 15 residues. The V gene end was trimmed by 0 bases and the J gene end by 2 bases; junction bases not matched to a gene: 3.

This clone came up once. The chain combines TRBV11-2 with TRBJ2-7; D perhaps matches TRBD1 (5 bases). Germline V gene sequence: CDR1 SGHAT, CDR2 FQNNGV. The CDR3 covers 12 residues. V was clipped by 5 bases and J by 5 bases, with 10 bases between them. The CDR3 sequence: CASSQGVNEQYV. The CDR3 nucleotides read TGTGCCAGCAGCCAAGGGGTAAACGAGCAGTACGTC.

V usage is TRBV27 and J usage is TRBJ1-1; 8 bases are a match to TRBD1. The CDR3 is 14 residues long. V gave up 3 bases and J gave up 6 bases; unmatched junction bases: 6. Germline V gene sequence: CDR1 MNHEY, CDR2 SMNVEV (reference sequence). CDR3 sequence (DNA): TGTGCCAGCAGTTTGACAGGGGCTAGCGCTGAAGCTTTCTTT. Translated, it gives CASSLTGASAEAFF.

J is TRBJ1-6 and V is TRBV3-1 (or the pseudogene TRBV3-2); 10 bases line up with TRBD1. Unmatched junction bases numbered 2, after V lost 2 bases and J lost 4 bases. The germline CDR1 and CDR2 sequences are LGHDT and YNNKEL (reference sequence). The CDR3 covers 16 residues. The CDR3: CASSQRTGGYNSPLHF. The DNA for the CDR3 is TGTGCCAGCAGCCAAAGGACAGGGGGATATAATTCACCCCTCCACTTT.

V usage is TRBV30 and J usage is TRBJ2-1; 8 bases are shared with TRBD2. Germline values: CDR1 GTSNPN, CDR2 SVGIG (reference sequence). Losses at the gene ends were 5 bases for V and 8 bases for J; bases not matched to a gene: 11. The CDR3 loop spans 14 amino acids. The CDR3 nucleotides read TGTGCCTGGTCGGCCGGGACTAGTCTTTATGAGCAGTTCTTC. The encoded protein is CAWSAGTSLYEQFF.

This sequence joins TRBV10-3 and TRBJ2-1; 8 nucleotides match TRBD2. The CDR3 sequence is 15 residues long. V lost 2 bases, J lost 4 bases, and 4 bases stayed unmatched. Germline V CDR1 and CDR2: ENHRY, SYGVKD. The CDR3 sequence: CAISEPAGAYNEQFF. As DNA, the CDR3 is TGTGCCATCAGTGAGCCAGCGGGGGCGTACAATGAGCAGTTCTTC.

The CDR3 is CASSGLTSGGLKDKNIQYF. For the CDR3, the DNA is TGTGCCAGCAGCGGCTTGACTAGCGGGGGGCTGAAGGACAAAAACATTCAGTACTTC. This chain uses TRBV6-2 or TRBV6-3 with TRBJ2-4, with 13 bases matching TRBD2. Germline V gives CDR1 MNHEY, CDR2 SVGEGT. The V gene end was trimmed by 6 bases and the J gene end by 3 bases; junction bases not matched to a gene: 14. The CDR3 sequence is 19 residues long.

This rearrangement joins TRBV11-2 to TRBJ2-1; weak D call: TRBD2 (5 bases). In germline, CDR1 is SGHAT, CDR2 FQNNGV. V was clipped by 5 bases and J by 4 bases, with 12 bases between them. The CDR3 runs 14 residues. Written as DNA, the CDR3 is TGTGCCAGCAGCCCCCCCGGGGTTTACAATGAGCAGTTCTTC. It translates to CASSPPGVYNEQFF.

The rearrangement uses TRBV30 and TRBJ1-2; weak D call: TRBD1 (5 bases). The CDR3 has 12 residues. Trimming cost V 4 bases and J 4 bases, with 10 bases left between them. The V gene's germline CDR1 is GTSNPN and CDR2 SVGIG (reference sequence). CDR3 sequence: CAWTRGLYGYTF. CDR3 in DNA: TGTGCCTGGACCCGGGGACTCTATGGCTACACCTTC.

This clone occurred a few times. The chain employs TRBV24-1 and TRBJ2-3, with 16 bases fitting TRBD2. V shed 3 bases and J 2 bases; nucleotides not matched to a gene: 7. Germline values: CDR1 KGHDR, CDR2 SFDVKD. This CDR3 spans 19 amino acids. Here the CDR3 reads CATSDTGTSGGVYTDTQYF. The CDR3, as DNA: TGTGCCACCAGTGATACAGGGACTAGCGGGGGGGTCTACACAGATACGCAGTATTTT.

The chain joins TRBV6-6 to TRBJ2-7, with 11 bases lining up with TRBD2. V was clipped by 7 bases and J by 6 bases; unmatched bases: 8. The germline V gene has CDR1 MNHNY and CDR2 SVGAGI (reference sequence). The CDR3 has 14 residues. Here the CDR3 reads CASTDSGGAAEQYF. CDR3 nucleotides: TGTGCCAGCACCGATAGCGGGGGGGCCGCCGAGCAGTACTTC.